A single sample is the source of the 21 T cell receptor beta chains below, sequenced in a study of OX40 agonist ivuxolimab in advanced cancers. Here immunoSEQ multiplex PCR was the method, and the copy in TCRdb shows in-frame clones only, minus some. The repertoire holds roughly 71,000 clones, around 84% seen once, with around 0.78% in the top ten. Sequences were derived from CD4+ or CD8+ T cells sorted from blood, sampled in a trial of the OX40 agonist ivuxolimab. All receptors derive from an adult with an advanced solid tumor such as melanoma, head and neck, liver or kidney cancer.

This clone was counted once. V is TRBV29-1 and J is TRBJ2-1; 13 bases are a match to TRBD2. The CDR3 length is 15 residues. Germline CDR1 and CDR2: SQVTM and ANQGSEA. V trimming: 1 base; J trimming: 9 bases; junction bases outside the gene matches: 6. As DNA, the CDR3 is TGCAGCGTTGAAGGGACTAGCGGGAGACGGGGTGAGCAGTTCTTC. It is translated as CSVEGTSGRRGEQFF.

CDR3 nucleotide sequence: TGTGCCAGTAGACGATACAGGGAGCTGGGGACCCAGTACTTC. This translates into CASRRYRELGTQYF. The chain links TRBV19 to TRBJ2-5; D possibly corresponds to TRBD1 (6 bases). Trimming removed 6 bases from V and 7 bases from J, with 18 bases in between. The CDR3 has 14 amino acids. Germline-derived CDR1 and CDR2 are LNHDA and SQIVND (reference sequence).

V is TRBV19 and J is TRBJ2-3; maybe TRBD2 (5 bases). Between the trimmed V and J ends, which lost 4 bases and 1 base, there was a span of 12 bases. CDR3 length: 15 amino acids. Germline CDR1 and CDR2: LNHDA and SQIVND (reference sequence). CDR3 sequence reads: CASSREDGGTDTQYF. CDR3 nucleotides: TGTGCCAGTAGTAGGGAAGACGGGGGCACAGATACGCAGTATTTT.

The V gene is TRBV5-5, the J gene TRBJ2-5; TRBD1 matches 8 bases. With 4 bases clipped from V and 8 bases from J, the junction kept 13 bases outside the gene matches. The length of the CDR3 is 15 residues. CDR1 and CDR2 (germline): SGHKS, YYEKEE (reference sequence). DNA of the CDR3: TGTGCCAGCAGCGGGGGACAGGCACGCTCAGGCACCCAGTACTTC. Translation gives CASSGGQARSGTQYF.

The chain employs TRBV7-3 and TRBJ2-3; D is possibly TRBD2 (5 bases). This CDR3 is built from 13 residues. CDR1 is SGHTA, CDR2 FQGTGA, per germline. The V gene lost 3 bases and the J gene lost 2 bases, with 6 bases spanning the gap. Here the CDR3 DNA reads TGTGCCAGCAGCTTCGGGGTCACAGATACGCAGTATTTT. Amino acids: CASSFGVTDTQYF.

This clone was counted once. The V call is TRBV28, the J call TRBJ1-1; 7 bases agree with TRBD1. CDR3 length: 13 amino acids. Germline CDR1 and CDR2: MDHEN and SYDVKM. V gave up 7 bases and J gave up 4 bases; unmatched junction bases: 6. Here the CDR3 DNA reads TGTGCCAGCACTACAGGGGTCGCCACTGAAGCTTTCTTT. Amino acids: CASTTGVATEAFF.

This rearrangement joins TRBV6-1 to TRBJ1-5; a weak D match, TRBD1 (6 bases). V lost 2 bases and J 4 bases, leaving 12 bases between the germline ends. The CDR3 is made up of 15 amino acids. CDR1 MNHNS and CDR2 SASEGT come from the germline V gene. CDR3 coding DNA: TGTGCCAGCAGTGAAATGGCAGGGGTTAATCAGCCCCAGCATTTT. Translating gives CASSEMAGVNQPQHF.

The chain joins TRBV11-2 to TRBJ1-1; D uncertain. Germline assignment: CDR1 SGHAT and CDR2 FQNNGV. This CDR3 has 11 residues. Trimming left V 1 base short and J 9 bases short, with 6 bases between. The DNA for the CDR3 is TGTGCCAGCAGCTTAGCAACGAAAGCTTTCTTT. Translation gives CASSLATKAFF.

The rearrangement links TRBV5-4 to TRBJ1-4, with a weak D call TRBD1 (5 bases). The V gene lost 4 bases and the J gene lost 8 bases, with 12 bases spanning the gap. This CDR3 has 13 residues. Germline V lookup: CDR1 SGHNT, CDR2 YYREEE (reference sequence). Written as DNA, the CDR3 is TGTGCCAGCAGCAGGGCCCGGGGGGAAAAACTGTTTTTT. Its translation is CASSRARGEKLFF. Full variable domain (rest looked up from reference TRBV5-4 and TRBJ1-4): ETGVTQSPTHLIKTRGQQVTLRCSSQSGHNTVSWYQQALGQGPQFIFQYYREEENGRGNFPPRFSGLQFPNYSSELNVNALELDDSALYLCASSRARGEKLFFGSGTQLSVL.

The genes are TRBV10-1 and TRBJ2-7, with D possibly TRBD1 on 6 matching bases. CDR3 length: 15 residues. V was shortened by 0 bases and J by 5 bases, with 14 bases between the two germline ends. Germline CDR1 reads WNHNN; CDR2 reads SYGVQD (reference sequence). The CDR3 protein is CASSESRAGDNEQYF. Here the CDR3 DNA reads TGCGCCAGCAGTGAGTCGAGGGCAGGGGACAACGAGCAGTACTTC.

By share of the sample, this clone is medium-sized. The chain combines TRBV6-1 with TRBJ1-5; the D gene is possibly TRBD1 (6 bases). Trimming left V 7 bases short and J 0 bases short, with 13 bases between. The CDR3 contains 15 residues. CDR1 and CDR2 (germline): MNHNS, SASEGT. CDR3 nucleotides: TGTGCCAGCAACAGGGACCAATATAGCAATCAGCCCCAGCATTTT. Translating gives CASNRDQYSNQPQHF.

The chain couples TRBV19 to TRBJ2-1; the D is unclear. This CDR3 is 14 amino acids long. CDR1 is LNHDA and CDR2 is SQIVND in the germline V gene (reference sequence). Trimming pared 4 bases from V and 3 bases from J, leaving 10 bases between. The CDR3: CASSTSGVYNEQFF. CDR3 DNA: TGTGCCAGTAGTACCTCCGGCGTCTACAATGAGCAGTTCTTC.

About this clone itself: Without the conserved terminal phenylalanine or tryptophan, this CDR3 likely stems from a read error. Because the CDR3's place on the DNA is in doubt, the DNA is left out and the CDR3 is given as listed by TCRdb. The chain's CDR3 is CASSQVGRGD. The V and J genes are TRBV4-3 and TRBJ2-7; TRBD2, the D gene given by the table, was not confirmed from the DNA. Germline assignment: CDR1 LGHNA and CDR2 YSLEER. The CDR3 spans 10 residues, counting both ends.

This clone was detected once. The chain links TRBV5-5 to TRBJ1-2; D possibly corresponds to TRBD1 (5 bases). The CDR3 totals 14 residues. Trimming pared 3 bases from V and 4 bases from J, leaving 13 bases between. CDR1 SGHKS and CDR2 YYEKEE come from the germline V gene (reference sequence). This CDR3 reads CASSSPTGPYGYTF. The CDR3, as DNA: TGTGCCAGCAGCTCTCCAACAGGCCCCTATGGCTACACCTTC.

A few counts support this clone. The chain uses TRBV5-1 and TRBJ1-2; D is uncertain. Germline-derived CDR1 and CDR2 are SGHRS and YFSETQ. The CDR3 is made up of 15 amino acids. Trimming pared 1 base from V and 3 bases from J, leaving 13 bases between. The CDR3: CASSLQVGGDYGYTF. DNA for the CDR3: TGCGCCAGCAGCTTGCAGGTCGGCGGGGACTATGGCTACACCTTC.

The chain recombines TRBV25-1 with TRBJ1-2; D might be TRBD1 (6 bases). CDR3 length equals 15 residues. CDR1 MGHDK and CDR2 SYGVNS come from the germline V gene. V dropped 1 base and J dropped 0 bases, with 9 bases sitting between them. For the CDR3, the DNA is TGTGCCAGCAGTGAATTTGGGGACACTAACTATGGCTACACCTTC. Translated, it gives CASSEFGDTNYGYTF.

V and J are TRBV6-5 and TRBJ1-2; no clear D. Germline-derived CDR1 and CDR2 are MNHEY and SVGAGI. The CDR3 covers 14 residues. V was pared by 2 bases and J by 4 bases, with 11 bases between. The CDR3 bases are TGTGCCAGCAGTTACCGGAACGAAGGCTATGGCTACACCTTC. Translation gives CASSYRNEGYGYTF.

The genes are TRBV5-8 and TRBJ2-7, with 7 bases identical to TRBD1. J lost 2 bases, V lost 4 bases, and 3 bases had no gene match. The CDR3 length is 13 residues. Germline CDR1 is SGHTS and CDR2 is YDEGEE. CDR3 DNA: TGTGCCAGCAGCCCGACAGGGACCTACGAGCAGTACTTC. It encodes CASSPTGTYEQYF.

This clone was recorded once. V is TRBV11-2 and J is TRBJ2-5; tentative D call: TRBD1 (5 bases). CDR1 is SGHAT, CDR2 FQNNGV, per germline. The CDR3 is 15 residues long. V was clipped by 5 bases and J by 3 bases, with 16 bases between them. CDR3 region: CASSLGAGKEETQYF. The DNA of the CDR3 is TGTGCCAGCAGCCTTGGGGCAGGGAAGGAAGAGACCCAGTACTTC.

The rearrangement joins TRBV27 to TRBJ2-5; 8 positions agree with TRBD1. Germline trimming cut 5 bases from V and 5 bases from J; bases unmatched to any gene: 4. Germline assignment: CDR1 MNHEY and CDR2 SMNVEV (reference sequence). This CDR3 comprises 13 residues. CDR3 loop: CASSTGGTETQYF. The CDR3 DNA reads TGTGCCAGCAGTACAGGGGGTACCGAGACCCAGTACTTC.

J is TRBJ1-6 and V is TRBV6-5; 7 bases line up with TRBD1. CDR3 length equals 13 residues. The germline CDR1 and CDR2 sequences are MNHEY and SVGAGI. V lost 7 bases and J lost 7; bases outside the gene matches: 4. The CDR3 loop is CASKTGVNSPLHF. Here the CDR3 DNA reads TGTGCCAGCAAAACAGGGGTCAATTCACCCCTCCACTTT.